This paragraph covers one T cell receptor beta chain sequence. The antigen remains undetermined. The table came from immunoSEQ multiplex PCR; TCRdb's copy has only in-frame clones and leaves some out. The table shows approximately 99,000 clones, with approximately 93% occurring only once. V shed 1 base, J shed 1 base, and the junction held 8 bases outside the gene matches. Per the germline V gene, CDR1 is LGHNA and CDR2 is YSLEER. The CDR3 spans 18 residues. The entry originates in a study of OX40 agonist ivuxolimab in advanced cancers. Whole-study context: Treatment received earlier with anti-PD-1, anti-PD-L1 or anti-CTLA-4 agents was allowed, and 40% had some.

Findings and limits, study-wide: Clonal expansion was seen in CD4+ and CD8+ blood T cells by week 6 at 0.1 to 3.0 mg/kg.

V usage is TRBV4-3 and J usage is TRBJ2-3, with 10 bases matching TRBD2. The TCR comes from an adult with an advanced solid tumor such as melanoma, head and neck, liver or kidney cancer. The sequencing used CD4+ or CD8+ T cells sorted from blood, collected in a trial of the OX40 agonist ivuxolimab. For the CDR3, the DNA is TGCGCCAGCAGCCAAGGGGTCCTAGCGGGGGCCGGCACAGATACGCAGTATTTT. Residues: CASSQGVLAGAGTDTQYF.